This TCR beta chain originates from a study of blood T cell repertoires in COVID-19. Using immunoSEQ multiplex PCR, the repertoire was profiled, and TCRdb retains in-frame clones only, with some absent. The sample consists of 150,000 or so clones, almost 85% of them appearing once. The J segment lost 3 bases and the V segment lost 4 bases, leaving 3 bases of the junction unmatched. Germline V gene data show CDR1 as SGHTS and CDR2 as YDEGEE. This CDR3 spans 13 amino acids. The sample comprised peripheral blood. The source is a woman of 80 years or more with acute or convalescent COVID-19. The chain has TRBV5-8 and TRBJ2-5; TRBD1 matches 7 bases. The CDR3: CASSLTGKETQYF. In DNA, the CDR3 is TGTGCCAGCAGCCTGACAGGGAAAGAGACCCAGTACTTC.